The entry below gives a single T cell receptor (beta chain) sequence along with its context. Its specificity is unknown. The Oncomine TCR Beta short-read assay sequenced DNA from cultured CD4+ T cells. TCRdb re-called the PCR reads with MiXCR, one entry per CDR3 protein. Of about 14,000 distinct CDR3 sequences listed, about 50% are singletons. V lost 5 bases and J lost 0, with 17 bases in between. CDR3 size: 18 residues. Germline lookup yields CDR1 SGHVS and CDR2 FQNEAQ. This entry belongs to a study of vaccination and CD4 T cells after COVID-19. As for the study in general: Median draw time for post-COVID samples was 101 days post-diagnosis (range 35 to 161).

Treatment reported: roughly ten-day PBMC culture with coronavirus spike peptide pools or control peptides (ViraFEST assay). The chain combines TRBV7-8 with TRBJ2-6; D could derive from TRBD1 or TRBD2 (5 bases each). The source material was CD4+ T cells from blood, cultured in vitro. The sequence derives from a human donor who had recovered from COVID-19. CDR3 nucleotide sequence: TGTGCCAGCAGCGTCCCGGGGCTGGATTTCTCTGGGGCCAACGTCCTGACTTTC. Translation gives CASSVPGLDFSGANVLTF.